This T cell receptor (beta chain) was sequenced in a study of blood T cell repertoires in COVID-19. Study overall: The United States, Italy and Spain provided the acute and convalescent COVID-19 samples.

Participant ages covered roughly 18 to 89 years across 20 to 25 US areas. Cohort assignment relied on participant-reported clinical history. Trimming stripped 1 base from V and 0 bases from J, with 10 bases between. The CDR3 consists of 15 residues. Germline-derived CDR1 and CDR2 are LNHDA and SQIVND (reference sequence). Produced via immunoSEQ multiplex PCR; TCRdb's table is partial and in-frame only. The sample contains hundreds of thousands of clones, 80% to 90% of which appear only once. The chain carries TRBV19 and TRBJ2-7; weak D call: TRBD1 (5 bases). Source material: PBMCs or T cells enriched from blood (not recorded which). The receptor comes from a man aged 30 to 39 who had recovered from COVID-19. CDR3 nucleotide sequence: TGTGCCAGTAGTATAGTTGGTGACAGCTCCTACGAGCAGTACTTC. Translating gives CASSIVGDSSYEQYF.